This T cell receptor beta chain was documented in a study of cytomegalovirus exposure and HLA in healthy donors. About the study: Of all 400 or so donors who were genotyped, under 90% belonged to the Caucasian-associated ancestry cluster.

V was pared by 2 bases and J by 4 bases, with 5 bases of the junction left unmatched. The CDR3 spans 15 residues. Per germline, CDR1 MNHNS and CDR2 SASEGT. PCR involved 60 Vbeta and 13 Jbeta primers. Here immunoSEQ multiplex PCR was the method, and the copy in TCRdb shows in-frame clones only, minus some. Found here are over 120,000 clones, approximately 79% of them singletons; the top ten hold less than 3.5%. The sequencing sample was made of PBMCs. The chain uses TRBV6-1 and TRBJ2-3, with 8 bases matching TRBD1. The clonotype comes from a woman in her twenties or thirties in good health and CMV-seronegative. CDR3 region: CASSEYDRGPDTQYF. The CDR3 DNA is TGTGCCAGCAGTGAATACGACAGGGGCCCAGATACGCAGTATTTT.